The 31 T cell receptor beta chains below all came from one sample that was sequenced in a study of regulatory T cells in long-lasting Graves disease (dated by TCRdb to the early 2020s). Receptor libraries were prepared by multiplex PCR. TCRdb records Illumina HiSeq 4000 as the sequencer. TCR beta libraries were built with iRepertoire HTBI primers and Arm-PCR amplification of CDR3 regions. The public reads were reprocessed in TCRdb via fastp at Q25 and MiXCR, keeping in-frame beta chains. Every entry covers one CDR3 protein and lists the most common genes and DNA from its rows. In all, the sample holds roughly 360,000 distinct CDR3 sequences, and approximately 25% of those were seen once. The top ten hold around a quarter of the sample. The sample's time point label is to be understood as: persistent/refractory GD, antithyroid drugs over 5 years with positive TRAb. RNA was extracted from PBMCs in TRIzol for both TCR sequencing and RNA sequencing.

The input for sequencing was peripheral blood mononuclear cells (PBMCs), taken when the disease was refractory, from a patient treated with antithyroid drugs. These receptors all stem from a woman in her 40s with Graves disease. Donor details come from another sample of the same person, matched by shared clones.

V and J are TRBV18 and TRBJ1-1; no definite D call. V dropped 3 bases and J dropped 0 bases, with 11 bases sitting between them. CDR1 is KGHSH and CDR2 is LQKENI in the germline V gene. CDR3 length: 15 residues. In DNA, the CDR3 is TGTGCCAGCTCACCCGCCGGGGAGATGAACACTGAAGCTTTCTTT. Residues: CASSPAGEMNTEAFF.

This clonotype showed up many times. The rearrangement links TRBV28 to TRBJ2-7; TRBD2 matches at 12 bases. CDR3 length: 15 amino acids. CDR1 is MDHEN, CDR2 SYDVKM, per germline. With 6 bases clipped from V and 1 base from J, the junction kept 4 bases outside the gene matches. The CDR3 DNA follows: TGTGCCAGCAGAATCGGACTAGCGGGGTCCTACGAGCAGTACTTC. This encodes CASRIGLAGSYEQYF.

This clonotype was counted between two and nine times. A much larger clone lies a single base off, so this may be a read error. The chain employs TRBV7-8 and TRBJ1-1, with D possibly being TRBD1 (5 bases). Germline CDR1 is SGHVS and CDR2 is FQNEAQ. This CDR3 contains 13 residues. CDR3 region: CASSAGTNTEALF. CDR3 bases: TGTGCCAGCAGCGCTGGGACGAACACTGAAGCTCTCTTT. The full variable domain, completed using reference TRBV7-8 and TRBJ1-1, is GAGVSQSPRYKVAKRGQDVALRCDPISGHVSLFWYQQALGQGPEFLTYFQNEAQLDKSGLPSDRFFAERPEGSVSTLKIQRTQQEDSAVYLCASSAGTNTEALFGQGTRLTVV.

This clonotype was detected ten times or more. The chain combines TRBV2 with TRBJ2-2, with unresolved D. Germline CDR1 and CDR2: SNHLY and FYNNEI. The CDR3 is 13 residues long. V was pared by 4 bases and J by 1 base, with 4 bases between. Here the CDR3 DNA reads TGTGCCAGCAGTGTAGAGAACACCGGGGAGCTGTTTTTT. This translates into CASSVENTGELFF.

This clonotype was seen ten or more times. J is TRBJ2-5 and V is TRBV28, with 13 positions matching TRBD2. Unmatched junction bases numbered 4, after V lost 4 bases and J lost 5 bases. In germline, CDR1 is MDHEN, CDR2 SYDVKM. The CDR3 spans 15 residues. The chain's CDR3 is CASSSGLAGMETQYF. DNA for the CDR3: TGTGCCAGCAGTTCGGGACTAGCGGGAATGGAGACCCAGTACTTC.

This rearrangement joins TRBV20-1 to TRBJ1-1; 10 positions match TRBD1. CDR1 is DFQATT, CDR2 SNEGSKA, per germline (reference sequence). Trimming at V came to 6 bases and at J to 0 bases, leaving 13 bases not matched to a gene. The CDR3 spans 17 residues. Here the CDR3 DNA reads TGCAGTGCGAGTGACAGGGGGCCGTTCACTCTGAACACTGAAGCTTTCTTT. This sequence encodes CSASDRGPFTLNTEAFF.

V is TRBV3-1 and J is TRBJ1-2; a weak D match, TRBD1 (5 bases). This CDR3 contains 14 residues. Germline values: CDR1 LGHDT, CDR2 YNNKEL (reference sequence). V lost 3 bases to trimming and J lost 4 bases, with 12 bases between them. This chain's CDR3 is CASSHRVPPYGYTF. The DNA for the CDR3 is TGTGCCAGCAGCCACAGGGTACCCCCCTATGGCTACACCTTC. The whole variable domain, remainder taken from reference TRBV3-1 and TRBJ1-2, is DTAVSQTPKYLVTQMGNDKSIKCEQNLGHDTMYWYKQDSKKFLKIMFSYNNKELIINETVPNRFSPKSPDKAHLNLHINSLELGDSAVYFCASSHRVPPYGYTFGSGTRLTVV.

This clonotype has a handful of counts. V gene TRBV28 combines with J gene TRBJ2-3; no clear D gene. With 4 bases removed from V and 6 bases from J, the gap between germline ends came to 11 bases. This CDR3 region has 13 residues. The germline CDR1 and CDR2 sequences are MDHEN and SYDVKM. CDR3 sequence: CASSSPGADTQYF. The CDR3 coding sequence is TGTGCCAGCAGTTCCCCGGGTGCCGATACGCAGTATTTT.

The chain combines TRBV3-1 with TRBJ1-1; D remains unclear. Trimming removed 3 bases at V and 1 base at J, with 12 bases between. The germline CDR1 and CDR2 sequences are LGHDT and YNNKEL (reference sequence). The CDR3 consists of 15 residues. In DNA, the CDR3 is TGTGCCAGCAGCCAGGACTCAGCAGCGAACACTGAAGCTTTCTTT. Translated: CASSQDSAANTEAFF.

This clonotype appeared many times. The V call is TRBV20-1, the J call TRBJ2-5, with 7 bases matching TRBD2. The CDR3 consists of 15 residues. Germline CDR1 reads DFQATT; CDR2 reads SNEGSKA (reference sequence). The V segment lost 2 bases and the J segment 4 bases; nucleotides outside the gene matches: 10. The CDR3 loop is CSARQGGSAVETQYF. As DNA, the CDR3 is TGCAGTGCTAGACAGGGCGGGAGTGCGGTAGAGACCCAGTACTTC.

The chain couples TRBV28 to TRBJ2-7; D is uncertain. With 4 bases removed from V and 5 bases from J, the gap between germline ends came to 15 bases. Germline V gene sequence: CDR1 MDHEN, CDR2 SYDVKM. The CDR3 loop spans 14 amino acids. CDR3: CASSSLPLDHEQYF. The CDR3 DNA follows: TGTGCCAGCAGTTCCCTCCCATTGGACCACGAGCAGTACTTC.

The genes are TRBV7-6 and TRBJ1-2, with D uncertain. V was trimmed by 5 bases and J by 4 bases, leaving 14 bases between them. The CDR3 sequence is 14 residues long. CDR1 SGHVS and CDR2 FNYEAQ come from the germline V gene. The CDR3 nucleotides are TGTGCCAGCAGCCTCGGGCCATCCAGCTATGGCTACACCTTC. Translated, it gives CASSLGPSSYGYTF.

This clonotype was seen repeatedly, ten times or more. This rearrangement joins TRBV30 to TRBJ1-5; D call uncertain. Germline values: CDR1 GTSNPN, CDR2 SVGIG (reference sequence). The CDR3 sequence is 12 residues long. V lost 5 bases and J lost 3, with 8 bases in between. CDR3 DNA sequence: TGTGCCTGGGGACTGTTCAATCAGCCCCAGCATTTT. As protein: CAWGLFNQPQHF.

This clonotype was picked up a small number of times. The V gene is TRBV20-1, the J gene TRBJ2-7; no definite D call. Trimming took off 3 bases at V and 1 base at J, with 16 bases between the two ends. This CDR3 has 15 amino acids. Germline assignment: CDR1 DFQATT and CDR2 SNEGSKA (reference sequence). The CDR3: CSARTVTRISYEQYF. CDR3 bases: TGCAGTGCTAGGACCGTTACGCGGATATCCTACGAGCAGTACTTC.

V is TRBV10-3 and J is TRBJ2-7; D not certain. Trimming removed 3 bases from V and 0 bases from J, with 6 bases in between. This CDR3 contains 13 residues. Germline CDR1 ENHRY, CDR2 SYGVKD. The chain's CDR3 is CAISDDFSYEQYF. DNA for the CDR3: TGTGCCATCAGTGACGACTTCTCCTACGAGCAGTACTTC.

This clonotype was counted many times. The V and J genes are TRBV27 and TRBJ1-1; 7 nucleotides agree with TRBD1. V dropped 5 bases and J dropped 0; count of bases not matched to a gene: 3. From germline, CDR1 is MNHEY and CDR2 SMNVEV (reference sequence). There are 14 residues in the CDR3. The CDR3 DNA follows: TGTGCCAGCAGTCAACAGGGGTTGAACACTGAAGCTTTCTTT. Its protein is CASSQQGLNTEAFF.

V usage is TRBV7-9 and J usage is TRBJ1-6; 8 bases map to TRBD1. Germline V gene lookup returns CDR1 SEHNR and CDR2 FQNEAQ (reference sequence). The V segment lost 4 bases and the J segment 8 bases; nucleotides outside the gene matches: 7. The CDR3 runs 15 residues. CDR3 sequence: CASSSDRGTDSPLHF. CDR3 DNA sequence: TGTGCCAGCAGCTCAGACAGGGGTACCGATTCACCCCTCCACTTT.

This clonotype has ten or more counts. The chain recombines TRBV6-1 with TRBJ2-7; no reliable D call. This CDR3 contains 11 residues. Germline CDR1 is MNHNS and CDR2 is SASEGT. Trimming pared 7 bases from V and 3 bases from J, leaving 7 bases between. CDR3 DNA sequence: TGTGCCAGCATCTACCACTACGAGCAGTACTTC. It translates to CASIYHYEQYF.

This clonotype occurred many times. The rearrangement joins TRBV28 to TRBJ1-1; D gene unclear. There are 12 residues in the CDR3. Trimming pared 3 bases from V and 3 bases from J, leaving 5 bases between. Per the germline V gene, CDR1 is MDHEN and CDR2 is SYDVKM. Here the CDR3 reads CASSFWYTEAFF. The CDR3 region has the DNA TGTGCCAGCAGTTTTTGGTACACTGAAGCTTTCTTT.

This clonotype showed up just a few times. Here the CDR3 DNA reads TGCGCCAGCAGCCCCCTTAGGGGGATGAACACTGAAGCTTTCTTT. Translated: CASSPLRGMNTEAFF. This chain links TRBV5-1 with TRBJ1-1, with D possibly TRBD1 on 6 matching bases. Trimming left V 4 bases short and J 0 bases short, with 13 bases between. This CDR3 has 15 residues. The V gene's germline CDR1 is SGHRS and CDR2 YFSETQ.

This clonotype was counted ten times or more. V and J are TRBV28 and TRBJ1-5; D possibly corresponds to TRBD1 (6 bases). The CDR3 has 17 amino acids. The V gene lost 5 bases and the J gene lost 4 bases, with 21 bases spanning the gap. CDR1 is MDHEN, CDR2 SYDVKM, per germline. CDR3 sequence reads: CASSPTGLRVRNQPQHF. For the CDR3, the DNA is TGTGCCAGCAGTCCTACAGGGTTGCGGGTTCGGAATCAGCCCCAGCATTTT.

The CDR3 spells CSVEEETQYF. As DNA, the CDR3 is TGCAGCGTTGAAGAAGAGACCCAGTACTTC. The V gene is TRBV29-1, the J gene TRBJ2-5; unclear D gene. Germline V gene lookup returns CDR1 SQVTM and CDR2 ANQGSEA. The germline V and J ends were trimmed by 0 bases and 4 bases, with 0 bases remaining between them. This CDR3 contains 10 residues.

V and J are TRBV20-1 and TRBJ2-1; 9 nucleotides agree with TRBD1. CDR1 is DFQATT, CDR2 SNEGSKA, per germline (reference sequence). The length of the CDR3 is 13 residues. With V trimmed by 6 bases and J by 4 bases, 4 bases remained unmatched. CDR3 sequence (DNA): TGCAGTGCCCGCGGGACAGGGTACAATGAGCAGTTCTTC. Its translation is CSARGTGYNEQFF.

This clonotype was observed many times. This sequence joins TRBV6-1 and TRBJ2-2, with 7 bases fitting TRBD1. Germline V CDR1 and CDR2: MNHNS, SASEGT. V dropped 4 bases and J dropped 4; count of bases not matched to a gene: 3. The CDR3 consists of 14 residues. The CDR3 sequence: CASSGTGLTGELFF. The DNA of the CDR3 is TGTGCCAGCAGTGGGACAGGACTCACCGGGGAGCTGTTTTTT.

The V and J genes are TRBV29-1 and TRBJ1-2, with D uncertain. The CDR3 runs to 11 residues. CDR1 is SQVTM and CDR2 is ANQGSEA in the germline V gene. Trimming took 2 bases from V and 5 from J, leaving 6 bases between them. The CDR3 region has the DNA TGCAGCGTTGAACGGGAGTATGGCTACACCTTC. Its translation: CSVEREYGYTF.

This sequence joins TRBV20-1 and TRBJ2-7, with D perhaps given as TRBD1 or TRBD2 (5 bases each). CDR1 and CDR2 from the germline V gene are DFQATT and SNEGSKA (reference sequence). V lost 1 base to trimming and J lost 5 bases, with 6 bases between them. The CDR3 has 11 residues. The chain's CDR3 is CSARAGHEQYF. The DNA of the CDR3 is TGCAGTGCTAGAGCGGGACACGAGCAGTACTTC.

This clonotype was seen a handful of times. The chain joins TRBV15 to TRBJ2-2; 7 bases fit TRBD2. The CDR3 runs 16 residues. CDR1 is LNHNV and CDR2 is YYDKDF in the germline V gene (reference sequence). The V and J ends lost 3 bases and 1 base, in that order; junction bases with no gene match: 5. For the CDR3, the DNA is TGTGCCACCAGCAGGAAAGCGGGGAGGAACACCGGGGAGCTGTTTTTT. The encoded protein is CATSRKAGRNTGELFF.

There are many counts of this clonotype. The gene calls are TRBV10-3 and TRBJ2-2; TRBD2 is a possible D gene (6 bases). V was pared by 3 bases and J by 3 bases, with 11 bases between. This CDR3 spans 15 amino acids. Germline-derived CDR1 and CDR2 are ENHRY and SYGVKD. The CDR3 spells CAISEVGGDTGELFF. Written as DNA, the CDR3 is TGTGCCATCAGTGAAGTGGGAGGAGACACCGGGGAGCTGTTTTTT.

On this clonotype: A junction end diverges from the germline sequence, so it may reflect a read error. V gene TRBV28 combines with J gene TRBJ1-1, with TRBD1 matching over 8 bases. Per germline, CDR1 MDHEN and CDR2 SYDVKM. CDR3 length equals 13 residues. The CDR3 region is CANSGQGPTEAFF. As DNA, the CDR3 is TGTGCCAACAGTGGACAGGGCCCCACTGAAGCTTTCTTT. Using reference TRBV28 and TRBJ1-1 for the parts outside the CDR3, the full variable domain is DVKVTQSSRYLVKRTGEKVFLECVQDMDHENMFWYRQDPGLGLRLIYFSYDVKMKEKGDIPEGYSVSREKKERFSLILESASTNQTSMYLCANSGQGPTEAFFGQGTRLTVV.

Many counts were recorded for this clonotype. The chain is built from TRBV12-3 or TRBV12-4 and TRBJ1-1, with a weak D call TRBD1 (5 bases). This CDR3 has 15 amino acids. Trimming removed 2 bases from V and 0 bases from J, with 10 bases in between. The CDR3 loop reads CASSLRGVMNTEAFF. CDR3 DNA sequence: TGTGCCAGCAGTTTAAGGGGAGTTATGAACACTGAAGCTTTCTTT.

The chain links TRBV6-1 to TRBJ1-1; tentative D call: TRBD1 (5 bases). The CDR3 totals 15 residues. V was cut by 0 bases and J by 7 bases, with 15 bases left in between. Germline V gives CDR1 MNHNS, CDR2 SASEGT. CDR3 bases: TGTGCCAGCAGTGAAGCGCAACAGGTCAGAGTTGAAGCTTTCTTT. This codes for CASSEAQQVRVEAFF.